The sequence of this T cell receptor beta chain was determined in a study of T cells in Graves' hyperthyroidism and ophthalmopathy. Germline V gene data show CDR1 as SGHTA and CDR2 as FQGTGA. V was pared by 1 base and J by 4 bases, with 4 bases between. This CDR3 region has 13 residues. The investigators amplified TCR beta CDR3 regions from RNA transcripts. The primer set for the first-round RT-PCR of the TCR CDR3 was HTBI. TCRdb fed the multiplex PCR reads into MiXCR, producing one record per CDR3 protein. The sample records approximately 370,000 distinct CDR3 sequences, about 16% being singletons. This clonotype has a count of ten or more.

The source material was blood. The TCR was taken from a woman between 25 and 40 years old with Graves' hyperthyroidism. V usage is TRBV7-3 and J usage is TRBJ2-2; D not resolved. CDR3 loop: CASSLRPTGELFF. The CDR3, as DNA: TGTGCCAGCAGCTTAAGGCCCACCGGGGAGCTGTTTTTT. Drawing the rest from reference TRBV7-3 and TRBJ2-2, the complete variable domain is GAGVSQTPSNKVTEKGKYVELRCDPISGHTALYWYRQSLGQGPEFLIYFQGTGAADDSGLPNDRFFAVRPEGSVSTLKIQRTERGDSAVYLCASSLRPTGELFFGEGSRLTVL.